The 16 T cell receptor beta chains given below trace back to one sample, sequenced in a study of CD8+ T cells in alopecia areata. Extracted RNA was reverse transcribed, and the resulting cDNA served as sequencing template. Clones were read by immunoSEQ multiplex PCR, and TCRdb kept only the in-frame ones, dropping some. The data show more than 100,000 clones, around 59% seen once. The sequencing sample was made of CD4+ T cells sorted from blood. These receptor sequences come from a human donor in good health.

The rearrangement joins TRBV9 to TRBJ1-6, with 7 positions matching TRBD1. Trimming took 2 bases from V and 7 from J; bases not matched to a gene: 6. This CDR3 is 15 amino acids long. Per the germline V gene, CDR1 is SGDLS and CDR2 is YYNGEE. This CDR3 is CASSVRQGGNSPLHF. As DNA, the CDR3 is TGTGCCAGCAGCGTCCGACAGGGAGGAAATTCACCCCTCCACTTT.

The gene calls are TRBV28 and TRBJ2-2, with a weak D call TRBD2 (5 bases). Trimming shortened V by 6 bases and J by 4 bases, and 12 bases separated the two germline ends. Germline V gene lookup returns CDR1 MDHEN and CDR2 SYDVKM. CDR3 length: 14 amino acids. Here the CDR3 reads CASSLTRVTGELFF. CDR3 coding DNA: TGTGCCAGCAGCCTTACTAGAGTCACCGGGGAGCTGTTTTTT.

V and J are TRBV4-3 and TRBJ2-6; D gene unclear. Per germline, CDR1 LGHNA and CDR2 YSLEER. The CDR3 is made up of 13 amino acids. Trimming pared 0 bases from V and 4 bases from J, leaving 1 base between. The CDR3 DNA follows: TGCGCCAGCAGCCAAGACGGGGCCAACGTCCTGACTTTC. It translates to CASSQDGANVLTF.

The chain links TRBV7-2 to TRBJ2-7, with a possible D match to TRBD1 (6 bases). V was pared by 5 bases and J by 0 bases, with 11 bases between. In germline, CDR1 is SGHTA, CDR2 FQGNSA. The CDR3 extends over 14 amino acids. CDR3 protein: CASSPGAISYEQYF. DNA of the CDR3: TGTGCCAGCAGCCCAGGGGCGATCTCCTACGAGCAGTACTTC.

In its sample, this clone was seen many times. The CDR3 bases are TGTGCCAGCAGCCTACTAGCGGCAAGAGGTTACAATGAGCAGTTCTTC. Translated: CASSLLAARGYNEQFF. The chain uses TRBV7-2 and TRBJ2-1; TRBD2 agrees at 8 bases. V shed 5 bases and J 4 bases; nucleotides not matched to a gene: 10. The CDR3 consists of 16 residues. In germline, CDR1 is SGHTA, CDR2 FQGNSA.

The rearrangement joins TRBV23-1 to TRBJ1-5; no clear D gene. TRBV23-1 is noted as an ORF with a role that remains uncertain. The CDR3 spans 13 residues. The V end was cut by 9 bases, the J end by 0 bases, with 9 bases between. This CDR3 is CASHWYSNQPQHF. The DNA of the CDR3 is TGCGCCAGTCACTGGTATAGCAATCAGCCCCAGCATTTT.

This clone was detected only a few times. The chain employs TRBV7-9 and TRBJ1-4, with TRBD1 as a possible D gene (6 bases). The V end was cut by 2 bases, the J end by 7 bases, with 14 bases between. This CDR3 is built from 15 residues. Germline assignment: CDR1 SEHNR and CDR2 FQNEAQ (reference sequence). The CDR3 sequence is CASSLNRGLGEKLFF. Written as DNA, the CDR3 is TGTGCCAGCAGCTTAAATCGGGGGCTTGGTGAAAAACTGTTTTTT.

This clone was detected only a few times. As DNA, the CDR3 is TGCGCCAGCAGCCGCTTCGGACAGGGGGCGGATTCACCCCTCCACTTT. Translating gives CASSRFGQGADSPLHF. The chain has TRBV5-1 and TRBJ1-6; TRBD1 aligns across 11 bases. The CDR3 has 16 amino acids. In germline, CDR1 is SGHRS, CDR2 YFSETQ. The trim removed 4 bases at V and 8 bases at J, leaving 8 bases unmatched. Full variable domain (rest looked up from reference TRBV5-1 and TRBJ1-6): KAGVTQTPRYLIKTRGQQVTLSCSPISGHRSVSWYQQTPGQGLQFLFEYFSETQRNKGNFPGRFSGRQFSNSRSEMNVSTLELGDSALYLCASSRFGQGADSPLHFGNGTRLTVT.

The CDR3 loop reads CAWKGQPQETQYF. The CDR3 region has the DNA TGTGCCTGGAAAGGACAGCCCCAAGAGACCCAGTACTTC. This rearrangement joins TRBV30 to TRBJ2-5, with D possibly TRBD1 on 6 matching bases. The CDR3 is 13 residues long. V lost 4 bases and J 1 base, leaving 10 bases between the germline ends. Germline CDR1 reads GTSNPN; CDR2 reads SVGIG (reference sequence).

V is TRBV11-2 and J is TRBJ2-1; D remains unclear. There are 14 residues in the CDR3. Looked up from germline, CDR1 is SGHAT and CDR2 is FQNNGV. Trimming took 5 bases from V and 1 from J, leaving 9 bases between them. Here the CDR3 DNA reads TGTGCCAGCAGCCCGATCCGGTCCTACAATGAGCAGTTCTTC. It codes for CASSPIRSYNEQFF.

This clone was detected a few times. The CDR3 DNA follows: TGCGCCAGCTGGGCGCGGGGTGGCACTGAAGCTTTCTTT. Its protein product is CASWARGGTEAFF. The chain links TRBV5-1 to TRBJ1-1; D is undetermined. Between the trimmed V and J ends, which lost 7 bases and 4 bases, there was a span of 14 bases. From germline, CDR1 is SGHRS and CDR2 YFSETQ. This CDR3 is built from 13 residues. Supplemented by reference TRBV5-1 and TRBJ1-1, the full variable domain reads KAGVTQTPRYLIKTRGQQVTLSCSPISGHRSVSWYQQTPGQGLQFLFEYFSETQRNKGNFPGRFSGRQFSNSRSEMNVSTLELGDSALYLCASWARGGTEAFFGQGTRLTVV.

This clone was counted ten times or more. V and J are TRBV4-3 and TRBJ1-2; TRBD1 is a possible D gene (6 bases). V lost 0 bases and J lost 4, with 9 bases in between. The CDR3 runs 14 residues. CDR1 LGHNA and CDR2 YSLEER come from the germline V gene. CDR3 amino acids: CASSQDRGPYGYTF. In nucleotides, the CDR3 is TGCGCCAGCAGCCAAGATCGGGGGCCCTATGGCTACACCTTC.

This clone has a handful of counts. Here the CDR3 reads CASSGWVGDMSQHF. The CDR3, as DNA: TGTGCCAGCAGTGGATGGGTGGGAGATATGTCCCAGCATTTT. The chain joins TRBV6-6 to TRBJ1-5; D uncertain. V was pared by 5 bases and J by 11 bases, with 19 bases between. The CDR3 is 14 amino acids. Germline CDR1 is MNHNY and CDR2 is SVGAGI (reference sequence).

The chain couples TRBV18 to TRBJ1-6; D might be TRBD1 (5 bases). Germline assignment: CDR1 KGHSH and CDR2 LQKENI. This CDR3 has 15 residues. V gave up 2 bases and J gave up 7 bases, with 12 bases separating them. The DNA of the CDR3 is TGTGCCAGCTCACCATTCGACAGACCAAATTCACCCCTCCACTTT. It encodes CASSPFDRPNSPLHF.

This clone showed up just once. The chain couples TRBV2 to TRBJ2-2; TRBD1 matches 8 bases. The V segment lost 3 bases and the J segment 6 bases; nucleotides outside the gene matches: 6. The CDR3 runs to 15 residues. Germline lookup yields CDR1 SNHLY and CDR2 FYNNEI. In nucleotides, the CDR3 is TGTGCCAGCAGTGACAGGGGGCTAAAGTCCGGGGAGCTGTTTTTT. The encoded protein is CASSDRGLKSGELFF.

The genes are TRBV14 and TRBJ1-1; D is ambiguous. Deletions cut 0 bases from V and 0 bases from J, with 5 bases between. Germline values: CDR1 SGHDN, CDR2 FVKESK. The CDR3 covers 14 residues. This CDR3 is CASSQDLLNTEAFF. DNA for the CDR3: TGTGCCAGCAGCCAAGATCTACTGAACACTGAAGCTTTCTTT.